This T cell receptor (beta chain) was captured in a study of blood T cells in healthy people across ages. Findings of the study overall: Estimated diversity across one million T cells was deemed an underestimate.

Concerning this clonotype itself: Antigen: not known.

This CDR3 contains 15 residues. Germline values: CDR1 SGHAT, CDR2 FQNNGV. V lost 0 bases and J 2 bases, leaving 10 bases between the germline ends. The use of a sample-barcoded 5' primer and a J-beta primer mix characterized a second PCR of roughly 7 to 11 cycles. TCRdb recomputed calls from the 5' RACE reads with MiXCR, one row per CDR3 protein. The table lists around 700,000 distinct CDR3 sequences, approximately 25% of them singletons. Peripheral blood, approximately 10 milliliters per donor, was collected. This sample also appeared in a second study, on T cells of mothers and their children.

The clonotype comes from a boy between 10 and 17 years old in good health. Material for sequencing was blood. V and J are TRBV11-2 and TRBJ1-2, with a weak D call TRBD1 (6 bases). The CDR3 DNA sequence: TGTGCCAGCAGCTTAGATCCGGGACAAAACTATGGCTACACCTTC. Its translation is CASSLDPGQNYGYTF. The full variable domain, its missing parts supplied by reference TRBV11-2 and TRBJ1-2, is EAGVAQSPRYKIIEKRQSVAFWCNPISGHATLYWYQQILGQGPKLLIQFQNNGVVDDSQLPKDRFSAERLKGVDSTLKIQPAKLEDSAVYLCASSLDPGQNYGYTFGSGTRLTVV.